The 3 T cell receptor beta chains given below trace back to one sample, sequenced in a study of identifying expanded T cells in peripheral blood. Using immunoSEQ multiplex PCR, the repertoire was profiled, and TCRdb retains in-frame clones only, with some absent. The profile shows around 60,000 clones, approximately 82% of them singletons. Specimen: blood. The origin of the receptors is a person aged 18-70 years in good health.

V gene TRBV7-2 combines with J gene TRBJ2-1, with D perhaps being TRBD1 or TRBD2 (5 bases each). The CDR3 totals 13 residues. CDR1 is SGHTA, CDR2 FQGNSA, per germline. Trimming cost V 5 bases and J 9 bases, with 14 bases left between them. CDR3 in amino acids: CASSRDPLSEQFF. In nucleotides, the CDR3 is TGTGCCAGCAGCCGGGACCCTCTGAGTGAGCAGTTCTTC.

This clone is a singleton in its sample. The genes are TRBV19 and TRBJ1-5; D remains ambiguous. V was shortened by 6 bases and J by 4 bases, with 13 bases between the two germline ends. Germline assignment: CDR1 LNHDA and CDR2 SQIVND (reference sequence). The CDR3 totals 14 residues. The CDR3 spells CASRGLDVNQPQHF. The CDR3 DNA reads as TGTGCCAGTAGAGGCCTGGATGTTAATCAGCCCCAGCATTTT.

The V and J genes are TRBV6-1 and TRBJ2-7; D is uncertain. Trimming pared 6 bases from V and 4 bases from J, leaving 7 bases between. CDR1 and CDR2 (germline): MNHNS, SASEGT. The CDR3 has 11 residues. The CDR3 loop reads CASSSVYEQYF. The CDR3 DNA is TGTGCCAGCAGCTCGGTTTACGAGCAGTACTTC.